A single sample is the source of the 29 T cell receptor beta chains below, sequenced in a study of blood T cell repertoires in COVID-19. The method was immunoSEQ multiplex PCR; TCRdb's version includes in-frame clones alone and lacks a portion of them. The sample lists more than 200,000 clones, about 88% occurring once. The source material was peripheral blood. The receptors derive from a woman in her 50s with COVID-19, enrolled during active disease.

The V call is TRBV5-1, the J call TRBJ2-5; 8 bases are a match to TRBD2. Germline lookup yields CDR1 SGHRS and CDR2 YFSETQ. The CDR3 extends over 13 amino acids. Trimming cost V 4 bases and J 5 bases; bases outside gene matches: 4. The CDR3, as DNA: TGCGCCAGCAGCCCGGGAGGGCGGGAGACCCAGTACTTC. Its protein product is CASSPGGRETQYF.

The J gene is TRBJ2-5, the V gene TRBV6-5; D might be TRBD1 (6 bases). Deletions cut 8 bases from V and 7 bases from J, with 17 bases between. The CDR3 is 13 amino acids. Germline CDR1 MNHEY, CDR2 SVGAGI. The CDR3 sequence: CASETGSLGTQYF. For the CDR3, the DNA is TGTGCCAGCGAGACAGGCTCTCTGGGGACCCAGTACTTC.

There are a few counts of this clone. The chain has TRBV21-1 and TRBJ1-6; TRBD1 is taken as the D call from the table, unchecked against the DNA. TRBV21-1 is given as a pseudogene. This CDR3 is built from 13 residues. The CDR3 nucleotides are TGTGCCAGATCGGGGACAGGGCTACCACCCCTCCACTTT. It specifies CARSGTGLPPLHF.

V gene TRBV6-5 combines with J gene TRBJ2-5; 11 bases agree with TRBD1. CDR3 length: 15 amino acids. V was clipped by 6 bases and J by 5 bases; unmatched bases: 8. In germline, CDR1 is MNHEY, CDR2 SVGAGI. CDR3 sequence reads: CASSRGQGGRETQYF. CDR3 DNA sequence: TGTGCCAGCAGCCGGGGACAGGGGGGACGCGAGACCCAGTACTTC.

This chain uses TRBV2 with TRBJ1-2; weak D call: TRBD1 (5 bases). The ends were cut back, 9 bases at V and 5 bases at J, with 16 bases in the middle. The CDR3 is 13 amino acids. CDR1 is SNHLY, CDR2 FYNNEI, per germline. CDR3 residues: CASVRQGSYGYTF. For the CDR3, the DNA is TGTGCCAGTGTCAGGCAGGGATCGTATGGCTACACCTTC.

The V and J genes are TRBV15 and TRBJ2-7; 8 nucleotides match TRBD1. Germline V gene sequence: CDR1 LNHNV, CDR2 YYDKDF (reference sequence). The CDR3 runs 16 residues. V trimming: 2 bases; J trimming: 2 bases; junction bases outside the gene matches: 8. The CDR3 here is CATSRSRGLIPYEQYV. As DNA, the CDR3 is TGTGCCACCAGCAGATCCAGGGGGCTTATCCCCTACGAGCAGTACGTC.

The gene calls are TRBV30 and TRBJ1-5, with TRBD1 as a possible D gene (6 bases). Germline CDR1 is GTSNPN and CDR2 is SVGIG (reference sequence). V gave up 1 base and J gave up 7 bases, with 11 bases separating them. The CDR3 spans 13 residues. Here the CDR3 reads CAWSGGGSQPQHF. The CDR3 DNA reads as TGTGCCTGGAGTGGAGGGGGTTCCCAGCCCCAGCATTTT.

The chain joins TRBV5-4 to TRBJ2-7; D is possibly TRBD1 (6 bases). From germline, CDR1 is SGHNT and CDR2 YYREEE (reference sequence). Trimming cost V 2 bases and J 4 bases, with 13 bases left between them. The CDR3 has 14 residues. The CDR3 DNA follows: TGTGCCAGCAGCTTACAGGGTAGTAAGTACGAGCAGTACTTC. Protein product: CASSLQGSKYEQYF.

The chain recombines TRBV19 with TRBJ1-5; the D gene is possibly TRBD1 (5 bases). Germline assignment: CDR1 LNHDA and CDR2 SQIVND (reference sequence). This CDR3 contains 13 residues. Trimming removed 8 bases from V and 7 bases from J, with 15 bases in between. CDR3 nucleotides: TGTGCCAGTGCCGGGGGGTTAAGACAGCCCCAGCATTTT. Translating gives CASAGGLRQPQHF.

V is TRBV28 and J is TRBJ1-2, with 7 bases aligning to TRBD1. Trimming cost V 2 bases and J 6 bases; bases outside gene matches: 6. The V gene's germline CDR1 is MDHEN and CDR2 SYDVKM. The CDR3 is made up of 14 amino acids. This chain's CDR3 is CASSLGVRGHGYTF. CDR3 sequence (DNA): TGTGCCAGCAGTTTAGGGGTAAGGGGGCATGGCTACACCTTC.

This chain joins TRBV5-1 and TRBJ1-2, with 7 bases identical to TRBD1. V shed 6 bases, J shed 10 bases, and the junction held 9 bases outside the gene matches. Germline CDR1 and CDR2: SGHRS and YFSETQ. The CDR3 totals 12 residues. The CDR3 reads CASTRDREYYTF. The CDR3 region has the DNA TGCGCCAGCACGCGGGACAGAGAATACTACACCTTC.

The chain couples TRBV6-5 to TRBJ1-6; perhaps TRBD1 as D (6 bases). Germline V gene lookup returns CDR1 MNHEY and CDR2 SVGAGI. V was shortened by 4 bases and J by 7 bases, with 14 bases between the two germline ends. The CDR3 totals 15 residues. CDR3 region: CASSSHTGSNSPLHF. In DNA form, the CDR3 reads TGTGCCAGCAGTTCACACACAGGGTCGAATTCACCCCTCCACTTT.

The chain links TRBV4-1 to TRBJ1-2; 9 bases fit TRBD1. Germline V gene sequence: CDR1 MGHRA, CDR2 YSYEKL. The length of the CDR3 is 15 residues. The trim removed 3 bases at V and 6 bases at J, leaving 8 bases unmatched. CDR3 sequence (DNA): TGCGCCAGCAGCCACCTACGGACAGGGGAAAATGGCTACACCTTC. Translating it yields CASSHLRTGENGYTF.

This rearrangement joins TRBV3-1 (or the pseudogene TRBV3-2) to TRBJ1-1; D gene uncertain. The CDR3 is made up of 12 amino acids. Trimming left V 1 base short and J 5 bases short, with 5 bases between. Germline V gene sequence: CDR1 LGHDT, CDR2 YNNKEL (reference sequence). The CDR3 sequence is CASSQAGTEAFF. CDR3 nucleotide sequence: TGTGCCAGCAGCCAAGCCGGGACTGAAGCTTTCTTT.

The rearrangement uses TRBV21-1 and TRBJ2-7; the listed D gene, TRBD1, was not tested against the DNA. TRBV21-1 corresponds to a pseudogene. The CDR3 spans 18 residues. CDR3 DNA sequence: TGTGCCAGCATCAAACCCGACCGGGACAGGGTGCTCCGGTACGAGCAGTACGTC. As protein: CASIKPDRDRVLRYEQYV.

With respect to this clone: Compared with germline, one end of the junction differs, possibly owing to a read error. The V call is TRBV5-1, the J call TRBJ1-2, with D perhaps TRBD1 (6 bases). The V gene's germline CDR1 is SGHRS and CDR2 YFSETQ. The CDR3 has 14 residues. This CDR3 reads CARSLGGGPYGYTF. In nucleotides, the CDR3 is TGCGCCCGCAGCTTGGGGGGGGGCCCCTATGGCTACACCTTC.

This rearrangement joins TRBV29-1 to TRBJ1-2, with 8 bases that match TRBD1. The CDR3 totals 13 residues. Germline CDR1 reads SQVTM; CDR2 reads ANQGSEA. J lost 5 bases, V lost 1 base, and 3 bases had no gene match. The DNA of the CDR3 is TGCAGCGTTGAAGGGACAGGGCATTATGGCTACACCTTC. Its protein is CSVEGTGHYGYTF.

The genes are TRBV13 and TRBJ2-7; D remains ambiguous. The CDR3 consists of 16 residues. The V gene lost 4 bases and the J gene lost 4 bases, with 20 bases spanning the gap. CDR1 and CDR2 from the germline V gene are PRHDT and FYEKMQ (reference sequence). CDR3 sequence: CASSSRIQGPLYEQYF. In DNA form, the CDR3 reads TGTGCCAGCAGCTCGAGAATTCAAGGCCCACTATACGAGCAGTACTTC.

In this sample, this clone turned up a few times. CDR3 sequence reads: CASRDRVYDYYGYTF. For the CDR3, the DNA is TGTGCCAGCCGGGACAGGGTATATGATTACTATGGCTACACCTTC. The genes are TRBV19 and TRBJ1-2; 9 bases fit TRBD1. Germline V gene data show CDR1 as LNHDA and CDR2 as SQIVND (reference sequence). The length of the CDR3 is 15 residues. V shed 9 bases and J 3 bases; nucleotides not matched to a gene: 11.

In nucleotides, the CDR3 is TGCGCCAGCAGCCAAGTAGCGGGGGGATTATACAATGAGCAGTTCTTC. This translates into CASSQVAGGLYNEQFF. The chain is built from TRBV4-1 and TRBJ2-1; 10 nucleotides agree with TRBD2. The CDR3 extends over 16 amino acids. CDR1 is MGHRA and CDR2 is YSYEKL in the germline V gene. J was trimmed by 4 bases and V by 1 base; bases with no gene match: 4.

The chain joins TRBV11-2 to TRBJ2-1; TRBD2 is a possible D gene (5 bases). Germline V CDR1 and CDR2: SGHAT, FQNNGV. The V gene lost 5 bases and the J gene lost 13 bases, with 18 bases spanning the gap. The CDR3 has 13 amino acids. CDR3 coding DNA: TGTGCCAGCAGCCACTGGACTCTACCGGAACAGTTCTTC. Translated: CASSHWTLPEQFF.

This clone was counted a few times. The genes are TRBV12-5 and TRBJ1-3; D possibly corresponds to TRBD1 (6 bases). The V gene lost 0 bases and the J gene lost 2 bases, with 26 bases spanning the gap. The CDR3 consists of 21 residues. Germline assignment: CDR1 LGHNT and CDR2 FRNRAP. The DNA for the CDR3 is TGTGCTAGTGGTTTGGTCCCCCGGGACACTACCTCCTATGGGACTGGAAACACCATATATTTT. Protein: CASGLVPRDTTSYGTGNTIYF.

This clone was seen a few times. The chain employs TRBV18 and TRBJ1-6; a possible D gene is TRBD1 (5 bases). This CDR3 spans 10 amino acids. Germline V gene sequence: CDR1 KGHSH, CDR2 LQKENI. V shed 9 bases and J shed 14 bases, with 11 bases lying between them. The CDR3: CASRGEALHF. CDR3 DNA: TGTGCCAGTCGGGGGGAAGCCCTCCACTTT.

The V and J genes are TRBV28 and TRBJ1-2; tentative D call: TRBD1 (5 bases). The germline V gene has CDR1 MDHEN and CDR2 SYDVKM. V lost 3 bases and J 8 bases, leaving 16 bases between the germline ends. There are 14 residues in the CDR3. This CDR3 reads CASSFDSGMGGYTF. The CDR3 DNA is TGTGCCAGCAGTTTTGATTCAGGGATGGGGGGCTACACCTTC.

CDR3 in DNA: TGTGCCAGCCAGGCTAGCGGGGCCTCCTACGAGCAGTACGTC. It codes for CASQASGASYEQYV. The chain joins TRBV28 to TRBJ2-7; 9 nucleotides align to TRBD2. CDR1 MDHEN and CDR2 SYDVKM come from the germline V gene. Losses at the gene ends were 8 bases for V and 0 bases for J; bases not matched to a gene: 5. The CDR3 is made up of 14 amino acids.

The J gene is TRBJ2-7, the V gene TRBV2, with TRBD1 identical over 9 bases. The CDR3 covers 15 residues. The J segment lost 2 bases and the V segment lost 6 bases, leaving 8 bases of the junction unmatched. Germline V gene lookup returns CDR1 SNHLY and CDR2 FYNNEI. CDR3 DNA sequence: TGTGCCAGCAGCCGACAGGGGGAAAGGACCTACGAGCAGTACGTC. The encoded protein is CASSRQGERTYEQYV.

The chain combines TRBV12-5 with TRBJ2-5, with 9 nucleotides matching TRBD1. J lost 4 bases, V lost 0 bases, and 3 bases had no gene match. CDR3 length equals 15 residues. Looked up from germline, CDR1 is LGHNT and CDR2 is FRNRAP. The CDR3 nucleotides are TGTGCTAGTGGTTTGGTGGACAGGGGTCGAGAGACCCAGTACTTC. Translation: CASGLVDRGRETQYF.

The J gene is TRBJ1-5, the V gene TRBV24-1; 7 bases fit TRBD1. The V and J ends lost 4 bases and 7 bases, in that order; junction bases with no gene match: 9. The germline V gene has CDR1 KGHDR and CDR2 SFDVKD. This CDR3 is 15 amino acids long. The CDR3 DNA sequence: TGTGCCACCAGTGAGGGGGAGACAGGGAGACAGCCCCAGCATTTT. Its translation: CATSEGETGRQPQHF.

DNA for the CDR3: TGTGCCAGCAGCTTAGTCCCTCATACGGGACAGGGAATCTATGGCTACACCTTC. This gives the protein CASSLVPHTGQGIYGYTF. This rearrangement joins TRBV11-2 to TRBJ1-2; 9 bases line up with TRBD1. The length of the CDR3 is 18 residues. Germline CDR1 reads SGHAT; CDR2 reads FQNNGV. After removal of 1 base from V and 4 bases from J, the junction contained 13 bases not matched to a gene.